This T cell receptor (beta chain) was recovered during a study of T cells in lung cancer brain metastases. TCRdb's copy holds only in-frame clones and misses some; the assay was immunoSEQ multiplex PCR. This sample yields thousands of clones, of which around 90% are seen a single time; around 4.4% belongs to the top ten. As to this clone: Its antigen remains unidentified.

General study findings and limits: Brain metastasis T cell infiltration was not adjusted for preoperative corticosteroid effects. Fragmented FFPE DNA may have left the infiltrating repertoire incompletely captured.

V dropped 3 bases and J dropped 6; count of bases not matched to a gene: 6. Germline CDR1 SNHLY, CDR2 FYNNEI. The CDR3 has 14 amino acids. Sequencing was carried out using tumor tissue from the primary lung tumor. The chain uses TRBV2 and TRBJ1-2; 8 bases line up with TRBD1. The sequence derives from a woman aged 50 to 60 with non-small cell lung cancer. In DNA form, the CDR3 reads TGTGCCAGCAGTGATGGACAGGGATTTGATGGCTACACCTTC. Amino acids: CASSDGQGFDGYTF.